This T cell receptor (beta chain) was recovered during a study of beta chain features in type 1 diabetes. For the study at large: The patient and healthy donor groups were comparable for age, gender and cell yields. General study findings and limits: Shorter TCRB CDR3s, moderately but significantly so, were found in Type 1 diabetes patients in all four CD4+ subsets.

The table lists this clone with a few counts. Its antigen is unidentified. All of the isolated RNA was reverse transcribed, so expressed TCRB transcripts were sequenced. Using immunoSEQ multiplex PCR, the repertoire was profiled, and TCRdb retains in-frame clones only, with some absent. The data show 250,000 to 300,000 clones, approximately 14% seen once. CDR3 length: 12 residues. Trimming removed 7 bases at V and 2 bases at J, with 12 bases between. Germline V gene data show CDR1 as SQVTM and CDR2 as ANQGSEA. This sequence was found in a man aged 30-40 years with type 1 diabetes. The chain combines TRBV29-1 with TRBJ2-7, with D perhaps TRBD1 (6 bases). The sequenced sample consisted of naive CD4+ T cells from blood. CDR3 region: CSARGGAYEQYF. Here the CDR3 DNA reads TGCAGCGCCCGAGGGGGAGCCTACGAGCAGTACTTC.